The source of this T cell receptor beta chain is a study of radiation and T cells in renal cell carcinoma. Turning to the study itself: Nephrectomy followed 15 Gy stereotactic body radiation by 4 weeks. Study-wide results and caveats: From baseline, blood top tumor clonotypes peaked at 2 weeks post-radiation. Pretreatment tumor biopsies were lacking, so baseline clonotypes are unknown.

Only in-frame clones appear in the TCRdb table, and some are missing; sequencing was by immunoSEQ multiplex PCR. The sample shows approximately 110,000 clones, roughly 80% of them seen only once. Concerning this clone itself: No antigen is known for it.

Time point noted: baseline pretreatment blood. Treatment given: 15 Gy SBRT to primary tumor, nephrectomy 4 weeks later. Trimming took 1 base from V and 5 from J; bases not matched to a gene: 4. The CDR3 length is 15 residues. The germline V gene has CDR1 SGHRS and CDR2 YFSETQ. The rearrangement links TRBV5-1 to TRBJ2-7, with 12 bases fitting TRBD1. This sequence originates from an older woman with renal cell carcinoma. The source material was blood, sampled from a patient whose treatment included radiotherapy and nephrectomy. The CDR3 DNA follows: TGCGCCAGCAGCTTGCTGGGACAGGGGGCTAACGAGCAGTACTTC. Translating gives CASSLLGQGANEQYF.